This is a list of T cell receptor beta chains from one sample in a study of blood T cells in healthy people across ages. Using its own MiXCR run on the 5' RACE reads, TCRdb lists one record per CDR3 protein. Among about 680,000 distinct CDR3 sequences, approximately 50% were seen once, and the ten largest hold 25% to 35%. Sequencing input: blood. Receptors were obtained from a woman in her sixties or seventies in good health. Both conserved end residues are part of each CDR3. D genes are given only for firm matches. Size is omitted from some rows. Given values are once, few, many or a class for expanded clones.

TRBJ2-5,NA,TRBV28,NA,TGTGCCAGCAGAAGAGGGGCTGGCCAAGAGACCCAGTACTTC,CASRRGAGQETQYF
TRBJ2-3,NA,TRBV11-3,once,TGTGCCAGCAGCTTAGTCGGGAGCAACACAGATACGCAGTATTTT,CASSLVGSNTDTQYF
TRBJ2-7,NA,TRBV10-3,NA,TGTGCCATCAGTGAGTGGGGCTACGAACAGTACTTC,CAISEWGYEQYF
TRBJ2-7,NA,TRBV15,NA,TGTGTCACCAGCAGAGAGCTCCAGCGGAACACCTACGAGCAGTACTTC,CVTSRELQRNTYEQYF
TRBJ1-5,NA,TRBV14,NA,TGTGCCAGCAGCCAAGGGGCAGGGAGTCAGCCCCAGCATTTT,CASSQGAGSQPQHF
TRBJ2-1,TRBD2,TRBV7-2,few,TGTGCCAGCAGCCTAGGGACTATTAAGAATGAGCAGTTCTTC,CASSLGTIKNEQFF
TRBJ2-5,TRBD1,TRBV27,NA,TGTGCCAGCAGTTTAGCGGACAGGGCAAGGGTCCGGGAGACCCAGTACTTC,CASSLADRARVRETQYF
TRBJ2-4,TRBD1,TRBV29-1,NA,TGCAGCGTCCAGGGACAGTTAGCCAAAAACATTCAGTACTTC,CSVQGQLAKNIQYF
TRBJ2-1,TRBD2,TRBV20-1,NA,TGCAGTGCAAGGTGGGCGGGAGTTTTCGATGAGCAGTTCTTC,CSARWAGVFDEQFF
TRBJ2-1,TRBD2,TRBV6-5,NA,TGTGCCAGCAGACCAGCTAGCGGGAGGGCCGATGAGCAGTTCTTC,CASRPASGRADEQFF
TRBJ2-7,NA,TRBV7-6,NA,TGTGCCAGCAGCCGCGCTTCAGCCGGCTACGAGCAGTACTTC,CASSRASAGYEQYF
TRBJ2-1,NA,TRBV4-3,NA,TGCGCCAGCAGCCAAGATCTGGTGGGTAGCCCCAATGAGCAGTTCTTC,CASSQDLVGSPNEQFF
TRBJ2-1,NA,TRBV5-1,NA,TGCGCCAGCGGCGTTAACAACATCTACAATGAGCAGTTCTTC,CASGVNNIYNEQFF
TRBJ1-4,NA,TRBV18,NA,TGTGCCAGCTCACCGGTTAATGAAAAACTGTTTTTT,CASSPVNEKLFF
TRBJ2-1,TRBD2,TRBV7-2,NA,TGTGCCAGCAGCTTACGAGCGGGAGGGTCACACAATGAGCAGTTCTTC,CASSLRAGGSHNEQFF
TRBJ2-5,NA,TRBV20-1,NA,TGCAGTGCTAGAGATCCGACAGGTCCTGAAGAGCAGTACTTC,CSARDPTGPEEQYF
TRBJ1-6,NA,TRBV28,few,TGTGCCAGCAGTTTATACAAGGCGTGGAATTCACCCCTCCACTTT,CASSLYKAWNSPLHF
TRBJ1-2,TRBD1,TRBV28,few,TGTGCCAGCAGTTTTCGAGGGGGCCCTAACTATGGCTACACCTTC,CASSFRGGPNYGYTF
TRBJ2-3,NA,TRBV20-1,NA,TGCAGTGCTAGTGACCCCACTAGCACAGATACGCAGTATTTT,CSASDPTSTDTQYF
TRBJ2-7,NA,TRBV20-1,once,TGCAGTGCTACCCTTCCCCCTATCGGCTACAATGAGCAGTACTTC,CSATLPPIGYNEQYF
TRBJ2-3,NA,TRBV30,NA,TGTGCCTGGCAAGAGGACACAGATACGCAGTATTTT,CAWQEDTDTQYF
TRBJ2-1,TRBD1,TRBV27,many,TGTGCCAGCCGCGGGACAGGGCCCTACAATGAGCAGTTCTTC,CASRGTGPYNEQFF
TRBJ1-2,NA,TRBV5-1,few,TGCGCCAGCAGCTCCCTAGGCCAGGGTGGCTATGGCTACACCTTC,CASSSLGQGGYGYTF
TRBJ2-1,NA,TRBV20-1,NA,TGCAGTGCTAGAGCCCACTCCAATGAGCAGTTCTTC,CSARAHSNEQFF
TRBJ2-3,TRBD2,TRBV7-2,NA,TGTGCCAGTTCGAGAGGTGGTGGGAGGGCCGGAGATACGCAGTATTTT,CASSRGGGRAGDTQYF
TRBJ2-5,TRBD2,TRBV20-1,NA,TGCAGTGCTACTAGCGGGGATCAAGAGACCCAGTACTTC,CSATSGDQETQYF
TRBJ2-7,NA,TRBV2,NA,TGTGCCAGCAGTGAAACTCCGGGATCGCCCTACGAGCAGTACTTC,CASSETPGSPYEQYF
TRBJ2-5,TRBD1,TRBV28,once,TGTGCCAGCAGGAAACCGGACAGGGGGGGTAGTCAAGAGACCCAGTACTTC,CASRKPDRGGSQETQYF
TRBJ2-3,NA,TRBV7-8,NA,TGTGCCAGCAGCTTAGTTACGTACACAGATACGCAGTATTTT,CASSLVTYTDTQYF
TRBJ2-7,NA,TRBV7-2,NA,TGTGCCAGCAGCTATCCAATGAACCTCGAGCAGTACTTC,CASSYPMNLEQYF
TRBJ2-5,TRBD1,TRBV28,NA,TGTACCAGCAGTCCAGGGGGCTTAGAGACCCAGTACTTC,CTSSPGGLETQYF
TRBJ1-6,TRBD1,TRBV12-3/TRBV12-4,NA,TGTGCCAGCAGTTTCTACCGGGACAGGGGTTTGCAACCCCTCCACTTT,CASSFYRDRGLQPLHF
TRBJ2-5,TRBD2,TRBV20-1,NA,TGCAGTGCTAGAGTTCCTAGCGGGAGGATGGGGCAAGAGACCCAGTACTTC,CSARVPSGRMGQETQYF
TRBJ2-7,NA,TRBV4-2,NA,TGTGCCAGCAGCCAAGATCCGGGAGCCTCCTACAATGAGCAGTACTTC,CASSQDPGASYNEQYF
TRBJ1-6,TRBD1,TRBV20-1,NA,TGCAGTGCCTCGGGACAGGGAAATTCACCCCTCCACTTT,CSASGQGNSPLHF
TRBJ2-3,NA,TRBV5-6,NA,TGTGCCAGCAGCTACACCCTAGCTCGGCCAGATACGCAGTATTTT,CASSYTLARPDTQYF
TRBJ1-6,NA,TRBV2,once,TGTGCCAGCAGGCCCGCGGACCCCTATAATTCACCCCTCCACTTT,CASRPADPYNSPLHF
TRBJ2-3,NA,TRBV7-2,NA,TGTGCCAGCCGGAGGGCGGGGCCCGATACGCAGTATTTT,CASRRAGPDTQYF
TRBJ2-1,TRBD1,TRBV20-1,NA,TGCAGTGCCAGCCTGGACAGGGTTAACAATGAGCAGTTCTTC,CSASLDRVNNEQFF
TRBJ2-7,NA,TRBV20-1,once,TGCAGTGCTAGGGGTGCTAGAAGGACCTCCTACGAGCAGTACTTC,CSARGARRTSYEQYF
TRBJ2-1,NA,TRBV11-2,NA,TGTGCCAGCAGCTCCCGGGATGGCAACAATGAGCAGTTCTTC,CASSSRDGNNEQFF
TRBJ2-1,NA,TRBV29-1,few,TGCAGCGTTGAATCTCGCGGCCATAGGAGGAGCTACAATGAGCAGTTCTTC,CSVESRGHRRSYNEQFF
TRBJ2-5,TRBD1,TRBV6-2/TRBV6-3,NA,TGTGCCAGCAGTTCCTCCGCAGGGGGTGAGCAGTACTTC,CASSSSAGGEQYF
TRBJ2-3,NA,TRBV6-2/TRBV6-3,NA,TGTGCCAGCAGTGGGACTTTGCGGAGAGATACGCAGTATTTT,CASSGTLRRDTQYF
TRBJ2-1,NA,TRBV24-1,NA,TGTGCCACCAGTGATTCGGGGGTAGCGGCTGAGAGATACAATGAGCAGTTCTTC,CATSDSGVAAERYNEQFF
TRBJ2-7,NA,TRBV5-4,few,TGTGCCAGCAGCTTCATGGGGAAGACCTACGAGCAGTACTTC,CASSFMGKTYEQYF
TRBJ2-1,NA,TRBV11-2,few,TGTGCCAGCAGCTCCCATCTCCTAGGTGATGAGCAGTTCTTC,CASSSHLLGDEQFF
TRBJ2-7,TRBD2,TRBV20-1,many,TGCAGTGCCGATGCCATAGCGGGATATACCTACGAGCAGTACTTC,CSADAIAGYTYEQYF
TRBJ2-7,NA,TRBV29-1,NA,TGCAGCGTTGAAGGCAACAGAGAGCAGTACTTC,CSVEGNREQYF
TRBJ2-4,NA,TRBV9,many,TGTGCCAGCAGCGGGCAGGGTAGGGGAAACATTCAGTACTTC,CASSGQGRGNIQYF
TRBJ2-2,NA,TRBV20-1,NA,TGCAGTGCTAGAGTTGAAGTCGCTCTTAGCGAGAGTGTCTTGACCGGGGAGCTGTTTTTT,CSARVEVALSESVLTGELFF